This TCR beta chain was observed in a study of T cell clones after liver transplantation. Study details: Samples came from ITN030ST, which attempted immunosuppression withdrawal within 2 years of liver transplantation. Broader study findings: Migration into the graft, not deletion, may explain lost graft donor-reactive T cells.

Germline V gene sequence: CDR1 SGHNT, CDR2 YENEEA. V was pared by 1 base and J by 5 bases, with 14 bases between. This CDR3 region has 15 residues. To note about this clone: The antigen remains undetermined.

TCRdb's table, derived via immunoSEQ multiplex PCR, lists solely in-frame clones and lacks some. The data contain 55,000 to 75,000 clones, about two thirds of them singletons. This specimen consisted of CD4+ T cells from blood, obtained at the approximately 15-month timepoint. The chain is built from TRBV11-3 and TRBJ2-5; D could derive from TRBD1 or TRBD2 (5 bases each). This TCR came from a human patient who received a liver transplant. Some T cells may be the graft donor's. This CDR3 is CASSLAGRSGETQYF. CDR3 DNA: TGTGCCAGCAGCTTAGCGGGACGATCGGGTGAGACCCAGTACTTC.